This entry lists 9 T cell receptor beta chains sequenced from one sample in a study of post-analysis software for immune sequencing data. General study results and limits: About five TRBV segments occurring more often in patients than controls included TRBV5-6, TRBV5-1 and TRBV20-1.

No antigen is known for these receptors. Unique molecular identifiers were present in the TCR beta cDNA libraries. A single record per CDR3 protein comes from TCRdb applying MiXCR to the PCR reads. The repertoire includes roughly 600,000 distinct CDR3 sequences, about 40% of them detected once, and 1.5% to 2% sits in the top ten. Input material: blood. All receptors come from a girl under 18 with multiple sclerosis.

The chain joins TRBV5-6 to TRBJ2-1, with TRBD2 matching 7 bases. Per the germline V gene, CDR1 is SGHDT and CDR2 is YYEEEE. The CDR3 is 13 amino acids. The trim removed 3 bases at V and 7 bases at J, leaving 4 bases unmatched. The CDR3 DNA follows: TGTGCCAGCAGCTCGGGGGGTGTAAATGAGCAGTTCTTC. Its protein product is CASSSGGVNEQFF.

Concerning this clonotype itself: A clone one base away is much larger, so this may be a read error. The chain carries TRBV7-9 and TRBJ1-6; 8 bases are a match to TRBD1. The CDR3 is 17 residues long. V gave up 5 bases and J gave up 10 bases; unmatched junction bases: 16. Germline V lookup: CDR1 SEHNR, CDR2 FQNEAQ (reference sequence). DNA for the CDR3: TGTGCCAGCAGCACCCATGACAGGGGAGGCATAGGGTCACCCCTCCACTTT. Protein sequence: CASSTHDRGGIGSPLHF. The whole variable domain, filled in from reference TRBV7-9 and TRBJ1-6, reads DTGVSQNPRHKITKRGQNVTFRCDPISEHNRLYWYRQTLGQGPEFLTYFQNEAQLEKSRLLSDRFSAERPKGSFSTLEIQRTEQGDSAMYLCASSTHDRGGIGSPLHFGNGTRLTVT.

V and J are TRBV5-6 and TRBJ2-1; D is possibly TRBD2 (5 bases). This CDR3 spans 12 amino acids. The germline gives CDR1 SGHDT, CDR2 YYEEEE. Trimming stripped 3 bases from V and 9 bases from J, with 10 bases between. Here the CDR3 reads CASSSIATEQFF. The CDR3 DNA sequence: TGTGCCAGCAGCTCCATAGCGACTGAGCAGTTCTTC. Supplemented by reference TRBV5-6 and TRBJ2-1, the full variable domain reads DAGVTQSPTHLIKTRGQQVTLRCSPKSGHDTVSWYQQALGQGPQFIFQYYEEEERQRGNFPDRFSGHQFPNYSSELNVNALLLGDSALYLCASSSIATEQFFGPGTRLTVL.

CDR3 DNA: TGCAGTGCTAGACCCATCTCCCTCCGGGACAGGAACTATGGCTACACCTTC. Protein product: CSARPISLRDRNYGYTF. This sequence joins TRBV20-1 and TRBJ1-2, with TRBD1 identical over 8 bases. The CDR3 spans 17 residues. Germline V gene data show CDR1 as DFQATT and CDR2 as SNEGSKA (reference sequence). With 2 bases clipped from V and 2 bases from J, the junction kept 13 bases outside the gene matches.

The chain uses TRBV5-1 and TRBJ2-5; no definite D call. CDR3 size: 16 residues. Germline V gives CDR1 SGHRS, CDR2 YFSETQ. V gave up 5 bases and J gave up 2 bases, with 19 bases separating them. CDR3 residues: CASSEEKRYSQETQYF. In DNA, the CDR3 is TGCGCCAGCAGTGAGGAAAAGCGCTACTCTCAAGAGACCCAGTACTTC. The variable domain in full, with the rest retrieved from reference TRBV5-1 and TRBJ2-5, is KAGVTQTPRYLIKTRGQQVTLSCSPISGHRSVSWYQQTPGQGLQFLFEYFSETQRNKGNFPGRFSGRQFSNSRSEMNVSTLELGDSALYLCASSEEKRYSQETQYFGPGTRLLVL.

This chain uses TRBV6-5 with TRBJ2-7, with 8 positions matching TRBD2. Germline V CDR1 and CDR2: MNHEY, SVGAGI. The CDR3 consists of 15 residues. Unmatched junction bases numbered 7, after V lost 5 bases and J lost 1 base. CDR3 protein: CASSPTSASSYEQYF. Here the CDR3 DNA reads TGTGCCAGCAGTCCGACTAGCGCTTCATCCTACGAGCAGTACTTC.

This clonotype was seen a few times. The rearrangement links TRBV12-3 or TRBV12-4 to TRBJ2-7, with 12 bases that match TRBD2. The trim removed 8 bases at V and 4 bases at J, leaving 12 bases unmatched. The CDR3 is 16 amino acids. In nucleotides, the CDR3 is TGTGCCAGCCGCTCAACCACTAGCGGGAGGAAGTACGAGCAGTACTTC. Encoded protein: CASRSTTSGRKYEQYF.

This clonotype was seen more than once but under ten times. The chain recombines TRBV5-1 with TRBJ2-4; D might be TRBD1 or TRBD2, each matching 5 bases. CDR3 size: 15 residues. Trimming pared 7 bases from V and 1 base from J, leaving 15 bases between. CDR1 and CDR2 (germline): SGHRS, YFSETQ. In DNA, the CDR3 is TGCGCCAGCCGTTTCGGGGACCTTGCCAAAAACATTCAGTACTTC. It encodes CASRFGDLAKNIQYF.

This rearrangement joins TRBV4-1 to TRBJ2-1; 7 bases match TRBD2. Germline values: CDR1 MGHRA, CDR2 YSYEKL. The CDR3 is made up of 12 amino acids. J was trimmed by 9 bases and V by 3 bases; bases with no gene match: 2. CDR3 in DNA: TGCGCCAGCAGCCAGACGGGGGGTGAGCAGTTCTTC. Protein sequence: CASSQTGGEQFF.